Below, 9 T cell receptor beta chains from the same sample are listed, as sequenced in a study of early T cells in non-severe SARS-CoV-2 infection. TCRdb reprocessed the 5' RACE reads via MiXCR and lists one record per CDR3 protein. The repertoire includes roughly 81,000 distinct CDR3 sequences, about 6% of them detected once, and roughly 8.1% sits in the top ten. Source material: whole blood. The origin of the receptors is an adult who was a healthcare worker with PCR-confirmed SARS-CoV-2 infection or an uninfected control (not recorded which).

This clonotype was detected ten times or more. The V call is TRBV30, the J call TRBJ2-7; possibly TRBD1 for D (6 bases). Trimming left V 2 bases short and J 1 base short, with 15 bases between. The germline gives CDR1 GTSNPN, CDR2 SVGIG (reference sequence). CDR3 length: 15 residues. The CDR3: CAWSNRQDLSYEQYF. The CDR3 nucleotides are TGTGCCTGGAGTAACCGACAGGACCTATCCTACGAGCAGTACTTC.

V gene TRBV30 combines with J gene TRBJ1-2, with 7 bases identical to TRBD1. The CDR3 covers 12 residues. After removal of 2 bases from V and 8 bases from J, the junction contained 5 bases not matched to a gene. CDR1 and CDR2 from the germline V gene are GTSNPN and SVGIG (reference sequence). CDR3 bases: TGTGCCTGGAGTATACAGGGGTTCGGCTACACCTTC. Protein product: CAWSIQGFGYTF. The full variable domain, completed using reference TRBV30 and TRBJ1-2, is SQTIHQWPATLVQPVGSPLSLECTVEGTSNPNLYWYRQAAGRGLQLLFYSVGIGQISSEVPQNLSASRPQDRQFILSSKKLLLSDSGFYLCAWSIQGFGYTFGSGTRLTVV.

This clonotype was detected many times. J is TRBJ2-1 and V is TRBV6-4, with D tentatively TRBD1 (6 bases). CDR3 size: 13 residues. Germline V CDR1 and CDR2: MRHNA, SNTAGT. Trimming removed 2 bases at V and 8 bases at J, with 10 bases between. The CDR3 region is CASSDRDNHEQFF. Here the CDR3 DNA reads TGTGCCAGCAGTGACAGGGACAACCATGAGCAGTTCTTC.

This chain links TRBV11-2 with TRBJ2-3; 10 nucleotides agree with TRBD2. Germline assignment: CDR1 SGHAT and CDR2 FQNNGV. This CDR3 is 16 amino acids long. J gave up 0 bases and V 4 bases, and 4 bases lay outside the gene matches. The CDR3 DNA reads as TGTGCCAGCAGCTCAACTAGCGGGGCTAGCACAGATACGCAGTATTTT. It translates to CASSSTSGASTDTQYF.

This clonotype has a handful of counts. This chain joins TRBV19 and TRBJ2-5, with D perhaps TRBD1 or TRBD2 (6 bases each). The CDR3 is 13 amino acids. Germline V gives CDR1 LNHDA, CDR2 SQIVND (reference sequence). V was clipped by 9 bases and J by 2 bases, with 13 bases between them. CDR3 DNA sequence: TGTGCCAGCGCAAGGGGGAGGCAAGAGACCCAGTACTTC. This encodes CASARGRQETQYF.

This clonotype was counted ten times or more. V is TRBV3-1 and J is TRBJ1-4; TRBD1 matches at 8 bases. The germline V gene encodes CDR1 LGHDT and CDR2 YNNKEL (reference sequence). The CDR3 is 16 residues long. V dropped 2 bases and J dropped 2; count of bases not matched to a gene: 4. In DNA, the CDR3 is TGTGCCAGCAGCCAACGGTACAGGGGGACTAATGAAAAACTGTTTTTT. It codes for CASSQRYRGTNEKLFF. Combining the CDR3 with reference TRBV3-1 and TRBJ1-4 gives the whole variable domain DTAVSQTPKYLVTQMGNDKSIKCEQNLGHDTMYWYKQDSKKFLKIMFSYNNKELIINETVPNRFSPKSPDKAHLNLHINSLELGDSAVYFCASSQRYRGTNEKLFFGSGTQLSVL.

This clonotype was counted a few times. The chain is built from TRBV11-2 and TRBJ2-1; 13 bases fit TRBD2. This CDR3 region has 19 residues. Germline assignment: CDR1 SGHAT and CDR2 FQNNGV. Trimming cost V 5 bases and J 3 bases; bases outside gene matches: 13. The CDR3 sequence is CASSQEGTSGITYYNEQFF. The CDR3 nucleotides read TGTGCCAGCAGCCAAGAGGGGACTAGCGGGATAACTTACTACAATGAGCAGTTCTTC.

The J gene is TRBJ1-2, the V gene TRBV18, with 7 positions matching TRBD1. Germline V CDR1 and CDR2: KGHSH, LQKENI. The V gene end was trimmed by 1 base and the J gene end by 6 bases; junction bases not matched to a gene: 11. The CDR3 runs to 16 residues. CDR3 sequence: CASSPLAGQPVDGYTF. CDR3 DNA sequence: TGTGCCAGCTCACCACTCGCGGGACAGCCGGTGGATGGCTACACCTTC.

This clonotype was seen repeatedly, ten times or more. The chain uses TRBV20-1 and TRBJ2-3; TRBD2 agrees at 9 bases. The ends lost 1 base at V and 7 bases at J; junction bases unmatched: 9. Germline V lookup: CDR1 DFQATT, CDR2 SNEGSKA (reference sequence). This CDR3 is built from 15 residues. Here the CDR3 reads CSARGREGHINTQYF. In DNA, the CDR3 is TGCAGTGCTAGAGGGCGGGAGGGCCATATAAATACGCAGTATTTT.